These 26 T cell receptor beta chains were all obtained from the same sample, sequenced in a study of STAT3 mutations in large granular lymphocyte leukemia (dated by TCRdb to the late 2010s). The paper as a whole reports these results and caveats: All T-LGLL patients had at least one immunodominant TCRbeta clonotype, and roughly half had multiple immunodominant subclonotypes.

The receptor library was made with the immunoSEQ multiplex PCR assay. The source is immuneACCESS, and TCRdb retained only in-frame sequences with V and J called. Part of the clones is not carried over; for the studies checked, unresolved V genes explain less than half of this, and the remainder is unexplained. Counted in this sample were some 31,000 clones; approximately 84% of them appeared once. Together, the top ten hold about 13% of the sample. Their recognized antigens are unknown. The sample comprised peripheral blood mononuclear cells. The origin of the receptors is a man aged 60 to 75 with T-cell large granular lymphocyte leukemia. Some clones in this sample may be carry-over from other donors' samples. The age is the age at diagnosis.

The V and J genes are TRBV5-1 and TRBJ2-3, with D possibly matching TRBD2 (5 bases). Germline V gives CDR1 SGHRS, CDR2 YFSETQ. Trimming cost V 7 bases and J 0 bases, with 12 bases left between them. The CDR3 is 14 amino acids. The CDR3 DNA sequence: TGCGCCAGCGGGATAGCGCTTAGCACAGATACGCAGTATTTT. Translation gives CASGIALSTDTQYF.

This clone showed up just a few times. CDR3 protein: CASTLRGYTGELFF. In DNA, the CDR3 is TGTGCCAGCACCCTGAGGGGATACACCGGGGAGCTGTTTTTT. V usage is TRBV27 and J usage is TRBJ2-2, with D perhaps assigned TRBD1 or TRBD2 (5 bases each). The CDR3 loop spans 14 amino acids. V was clipped by 7 bases and J by 3 bases, with 12 bases between them. Germline V gene data show CDR1 as MNHEY and CDR2 as SMNVEV (reference sequence).

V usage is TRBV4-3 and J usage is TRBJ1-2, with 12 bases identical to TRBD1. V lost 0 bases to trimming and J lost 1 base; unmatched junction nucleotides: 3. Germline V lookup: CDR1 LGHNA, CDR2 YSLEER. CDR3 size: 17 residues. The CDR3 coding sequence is TGCGCCAGCAGCCAAGAGGGACAGGGGGCGAGTAACTATGGCTACACCTTC. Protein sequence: CASSQEGQGASNYGYTF.

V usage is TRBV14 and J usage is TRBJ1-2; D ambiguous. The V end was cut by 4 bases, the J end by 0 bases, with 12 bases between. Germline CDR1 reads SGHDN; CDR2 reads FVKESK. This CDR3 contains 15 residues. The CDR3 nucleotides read TGTGCCAGCAGCCGAGGACCGACATCTAACTATGGCTACACCTTC. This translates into CASSRGPTSNYGYTF.

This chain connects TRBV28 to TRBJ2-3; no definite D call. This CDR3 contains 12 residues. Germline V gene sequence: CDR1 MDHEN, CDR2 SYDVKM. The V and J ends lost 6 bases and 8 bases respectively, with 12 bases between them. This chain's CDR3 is CASRSPVGTQYF. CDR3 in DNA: TGTGCCAGCAGGTCCCCAGTGGGTACGCAGTATTTT.

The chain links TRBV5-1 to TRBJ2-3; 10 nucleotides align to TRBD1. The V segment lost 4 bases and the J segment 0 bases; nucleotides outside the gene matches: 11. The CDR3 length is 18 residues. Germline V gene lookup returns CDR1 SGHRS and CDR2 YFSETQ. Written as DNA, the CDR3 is TGCGCCAGCAGCAGGGGGACAGGGGCCCCTCACAGCACAGATACGCAGTATTTT. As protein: CASSRGTGAPHSTDTQYF.

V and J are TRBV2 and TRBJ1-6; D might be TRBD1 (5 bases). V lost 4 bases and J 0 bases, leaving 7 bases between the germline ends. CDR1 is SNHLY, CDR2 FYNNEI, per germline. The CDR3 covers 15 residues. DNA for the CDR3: TGTGCCAGCAGTGTTCAGGGCTCCTATAATTCACCCCTCCACTTT. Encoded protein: CASSVQGSYNSPLHF.

CDR3 DNA sequence: TGCGCCAGCAGCTTCAGGGGGGTTGACGAGCAGTACTTC. It is translated as CASSFRGVDEQYF. The rearrangement uses TRBV5-1 and TRBJ2-7; a weak D match, TRBD1 (7 bases). Trimming stripped 2 bases from V and 5 bases from J, with 11 bases between. Germline V gene data show CDR1 as SGHRS and CDR2 as YFSETQ. There are 13 residues in the CDR3.

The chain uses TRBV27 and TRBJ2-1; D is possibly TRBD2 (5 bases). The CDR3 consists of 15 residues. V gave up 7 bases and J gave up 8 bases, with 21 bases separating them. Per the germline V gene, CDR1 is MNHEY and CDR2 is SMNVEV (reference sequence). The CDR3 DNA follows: TGTGCCAGCATGCTAGGTGGGGTTGCAGCGGATGAGCAGTTCTTC. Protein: CASMLGGVAADEQFF.

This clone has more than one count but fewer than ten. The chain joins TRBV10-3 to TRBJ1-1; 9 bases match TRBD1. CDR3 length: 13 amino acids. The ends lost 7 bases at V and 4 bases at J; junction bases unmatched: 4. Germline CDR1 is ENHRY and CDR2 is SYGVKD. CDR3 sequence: CAIKGQGGTEAFF. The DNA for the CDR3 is TGTGCCATCAAGGGACAGGGTGGCACTGAAGCTTTCTTT.

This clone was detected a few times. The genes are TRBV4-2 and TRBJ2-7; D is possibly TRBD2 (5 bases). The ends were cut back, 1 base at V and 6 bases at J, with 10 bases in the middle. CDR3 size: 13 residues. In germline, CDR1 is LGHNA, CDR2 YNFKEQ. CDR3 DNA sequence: TGTGCCAGCAGCCAAGGAACACTAGGCGAGCAGTACTTC. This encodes CASSQGTLGEQYF.

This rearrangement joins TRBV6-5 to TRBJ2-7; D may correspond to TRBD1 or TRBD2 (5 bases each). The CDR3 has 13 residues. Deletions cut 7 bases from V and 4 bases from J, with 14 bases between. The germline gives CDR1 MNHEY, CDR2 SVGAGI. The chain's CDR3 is CASTGRGLYEQYF. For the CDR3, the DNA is TGTGCCAGCACGGGACGAGGGCTATACGAGCAGTACTTC.

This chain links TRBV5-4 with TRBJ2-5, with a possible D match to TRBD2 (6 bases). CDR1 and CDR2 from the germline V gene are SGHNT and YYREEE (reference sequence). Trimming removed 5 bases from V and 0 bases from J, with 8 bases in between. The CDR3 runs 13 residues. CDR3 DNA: TGTGCCAGCAGTCGGGAGAACCAAGAGACCCAGTACTTC. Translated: CASSRENQETQYF. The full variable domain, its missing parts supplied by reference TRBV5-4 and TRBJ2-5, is ETGVTQSPTHLIKTRGQQVTLRCSSQSGHNTVSWYQQALGQGPQFIFQYYREEENGRGNFPPRFSGLQFPNYSSELNVNALELDDSALYLCASSRENQETQYFGPGTRLLVL.

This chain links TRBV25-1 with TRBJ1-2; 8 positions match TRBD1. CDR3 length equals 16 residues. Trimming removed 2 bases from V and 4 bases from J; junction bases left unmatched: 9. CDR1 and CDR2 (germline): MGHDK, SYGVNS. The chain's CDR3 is CASSEKDAGGGYGYTF. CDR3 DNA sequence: TGTGCCAGCAGTGAAAAGGATGCAGGGGGCGGCTATGGCTACACCTTC.

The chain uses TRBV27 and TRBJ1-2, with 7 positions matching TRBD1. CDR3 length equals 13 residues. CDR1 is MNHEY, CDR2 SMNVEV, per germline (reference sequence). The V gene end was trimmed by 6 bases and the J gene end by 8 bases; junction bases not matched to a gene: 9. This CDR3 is CASSGYRGGGYTF. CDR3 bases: TGTGCCAGCAGCGGATACAGGGGAGGAGGCTACACCTTC.

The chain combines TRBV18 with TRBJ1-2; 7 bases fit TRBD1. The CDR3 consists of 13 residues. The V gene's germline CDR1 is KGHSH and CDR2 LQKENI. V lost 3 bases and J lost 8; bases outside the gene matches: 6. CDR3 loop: CASSPRTGEGYTF. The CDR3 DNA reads TGTGCCAGCTCACCTCGGACAGGCGAGGGCTACACCTTC.

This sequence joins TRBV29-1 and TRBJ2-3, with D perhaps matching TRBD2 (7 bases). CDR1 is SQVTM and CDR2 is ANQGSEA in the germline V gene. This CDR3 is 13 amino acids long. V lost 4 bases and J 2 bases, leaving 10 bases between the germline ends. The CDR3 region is CSVVRGATDTQYF. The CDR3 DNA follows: TGCAGCGTTGTACGGGGGGCCACAGATACGCAGTATTTT.

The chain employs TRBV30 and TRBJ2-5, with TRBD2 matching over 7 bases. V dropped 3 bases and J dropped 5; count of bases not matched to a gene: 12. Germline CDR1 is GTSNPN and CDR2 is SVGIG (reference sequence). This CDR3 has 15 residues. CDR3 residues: CAWSRRNIGGETQYF. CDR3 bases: TGTGCCTGGAGCCGAAGGAACATCGGGGGGGAGACCCAGTACTTC.

In DNA, the CDR3 is TGCAGCGGACATGGTGGAAACACCATATATTTT. Protein sequence: CSGHGGNTIYF. The chain is built from TRBV29-1 and TRBJ1-3, with no clear D. CDR1 SQVTM and CDR2 ANQGSEA come from the germline V gene. V was cut by 7 bases and J by 3 bases, with 7 bases left in between. CDR3 length equals 11 residues.

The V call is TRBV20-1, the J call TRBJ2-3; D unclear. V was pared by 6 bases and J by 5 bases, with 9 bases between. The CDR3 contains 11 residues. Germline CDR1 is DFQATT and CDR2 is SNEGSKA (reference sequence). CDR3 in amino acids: CSATLEDTQYF. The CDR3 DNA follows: TGCAGTGCGACCCTAGAAGATACGCAGTATTTT.

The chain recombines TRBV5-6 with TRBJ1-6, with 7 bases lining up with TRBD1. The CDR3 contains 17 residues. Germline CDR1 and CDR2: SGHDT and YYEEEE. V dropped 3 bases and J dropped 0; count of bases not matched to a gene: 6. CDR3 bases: TGTGCCAGCAGCTCCGGACAGGCGGGCTCCTATAATTCACCCCTCCACTTT. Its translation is CASSSGQAGSYNSPLHF.

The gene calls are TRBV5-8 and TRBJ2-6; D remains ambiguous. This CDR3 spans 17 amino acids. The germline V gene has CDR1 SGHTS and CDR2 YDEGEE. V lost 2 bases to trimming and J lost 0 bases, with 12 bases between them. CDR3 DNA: TGTGCCAGCAGCTTAAGGCACAGCCTCTCTGGGGCCAACGTCCTGACTTTC. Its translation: CASSLRHSLSGANVLTF.

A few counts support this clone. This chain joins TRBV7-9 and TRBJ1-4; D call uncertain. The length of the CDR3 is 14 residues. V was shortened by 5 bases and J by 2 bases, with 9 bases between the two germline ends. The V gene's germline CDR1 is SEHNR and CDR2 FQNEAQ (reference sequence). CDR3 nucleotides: TGTGCCAGCAGCCCCGGACGGACTAATGAAAAACTGTTTTTT. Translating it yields CASSPGRTNEKLFF. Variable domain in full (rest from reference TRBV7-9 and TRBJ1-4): DTGVSQNPRHKITKRGQNVTFRCDPISEHNRLYWYRQTLGQGPEFLTYFQNEAQLEKSRLLSDRFSAERPKGSFSTLEIQRTEQGDSAMYLCASSPGRTNEKLFFGSGTQLSVL.

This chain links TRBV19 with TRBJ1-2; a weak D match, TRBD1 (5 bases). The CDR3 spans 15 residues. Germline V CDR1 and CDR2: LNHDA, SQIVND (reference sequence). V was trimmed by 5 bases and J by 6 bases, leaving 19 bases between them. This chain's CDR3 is CASSPGRGTVHGYTF. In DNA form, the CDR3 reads TGTGCCAGTAGTCCCGGGCGGGGGACGGTTCATGGCTACACCTTC.

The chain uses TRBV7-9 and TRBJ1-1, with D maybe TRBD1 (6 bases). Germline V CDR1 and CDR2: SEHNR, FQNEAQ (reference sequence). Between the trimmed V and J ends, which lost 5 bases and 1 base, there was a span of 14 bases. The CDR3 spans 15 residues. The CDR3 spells CASSLSGVGNTEAFF. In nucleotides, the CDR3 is TGTGCCAGCAGCCTATCAGGGGTTGGGAACACTGAAGCTTTCTTT.

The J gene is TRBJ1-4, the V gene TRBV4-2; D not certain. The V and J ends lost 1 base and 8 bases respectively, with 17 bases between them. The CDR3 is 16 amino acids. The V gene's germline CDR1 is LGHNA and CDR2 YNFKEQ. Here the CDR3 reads CASSQVSWNWEEKLFF. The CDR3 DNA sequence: TGTGCCAGCAGCCAAGTCTCATGGAATTGGGAGGAAAAACTGTTTTTT.